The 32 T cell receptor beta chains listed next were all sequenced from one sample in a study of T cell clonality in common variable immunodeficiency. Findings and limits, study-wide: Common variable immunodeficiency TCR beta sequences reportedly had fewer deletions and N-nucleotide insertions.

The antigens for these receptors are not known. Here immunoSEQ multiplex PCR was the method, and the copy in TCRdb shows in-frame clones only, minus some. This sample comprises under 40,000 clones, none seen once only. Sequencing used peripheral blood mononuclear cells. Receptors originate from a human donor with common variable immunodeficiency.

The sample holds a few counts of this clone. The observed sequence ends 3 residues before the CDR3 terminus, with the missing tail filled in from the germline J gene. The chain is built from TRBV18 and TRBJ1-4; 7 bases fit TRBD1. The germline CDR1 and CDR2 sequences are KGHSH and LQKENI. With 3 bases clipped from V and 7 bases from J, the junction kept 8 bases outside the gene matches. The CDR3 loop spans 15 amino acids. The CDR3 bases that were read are TGTGCCAGCTCACCCCAAACAGGGGCAGGTGAAAAA. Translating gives CASSPQTGAGEK. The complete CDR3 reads CASSPQTGAGEKLFF.

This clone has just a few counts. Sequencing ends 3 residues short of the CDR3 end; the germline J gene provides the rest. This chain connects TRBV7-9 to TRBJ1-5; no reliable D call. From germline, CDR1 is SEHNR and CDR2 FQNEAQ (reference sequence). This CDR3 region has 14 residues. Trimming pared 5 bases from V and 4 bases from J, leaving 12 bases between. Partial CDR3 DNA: TGTGCCAGCAGCGGTGACCGACTGAATCAGCCC. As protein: CASSGDRLNQP. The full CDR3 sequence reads CASSGDRLNQPQHF.

The CDR3 spells CASSFPGQGLTEAFF. The part of the CDR3 DNA that was read is TGTGCCAGCAGCTTCCCGGGACAGGGGCTGACTGAA. The chain has TRBV7-9 and TRBJ1-1, with TRBD1 identical over 10 bases. The read comes to an end 3 residues before the CDR3 does, leaving the germline J gene to fill in the end. Germline V gene sequence: CDR1 SEHNR, CDR2 FQNEAQ (reference sequence). The CDR3 is 15 amino acids. V lost 3 bases and J lost 5; bases outside the gene matches: 6. The variable domain in full, with the rest retrieved from reference TRBV7-9 and TRBJ1-1, is DTGVSQNPRHKITKRGQNVTFRCDPISEHNRLYWYRQTLGQGPEFLTYFQNEAQLEKSRLLSDRFSAERPKGSFSTLEIQRTEQGDSAMYLCASSFPGQGLTEAFFGQGTRLTVV.

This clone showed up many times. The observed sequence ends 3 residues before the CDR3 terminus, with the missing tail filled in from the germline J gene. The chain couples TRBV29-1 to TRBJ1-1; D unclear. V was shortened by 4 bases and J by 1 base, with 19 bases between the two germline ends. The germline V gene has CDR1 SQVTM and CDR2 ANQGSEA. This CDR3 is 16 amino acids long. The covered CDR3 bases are TGCAGCGTTGCAACCCCGAGGCCGGCAGGGAACACTGAA. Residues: CSVATPRPAGNTE. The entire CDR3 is CSVATPRPAGNTEAFF.

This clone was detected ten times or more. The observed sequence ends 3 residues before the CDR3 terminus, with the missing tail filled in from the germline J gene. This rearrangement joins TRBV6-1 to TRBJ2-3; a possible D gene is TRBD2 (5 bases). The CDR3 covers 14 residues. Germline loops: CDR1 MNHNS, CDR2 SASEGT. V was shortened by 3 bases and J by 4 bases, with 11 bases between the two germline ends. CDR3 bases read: TGTGCCAGCAGTGAGGGGAGACTACCAGATACG. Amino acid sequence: CASSEGRLPDT. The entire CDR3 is CASSEGRLPDTQYF.

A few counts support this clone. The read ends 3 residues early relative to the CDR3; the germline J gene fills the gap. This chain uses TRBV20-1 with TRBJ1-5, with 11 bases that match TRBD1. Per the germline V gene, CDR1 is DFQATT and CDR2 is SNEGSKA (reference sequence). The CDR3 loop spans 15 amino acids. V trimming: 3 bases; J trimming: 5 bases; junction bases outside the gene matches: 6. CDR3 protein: CSASYGTGGDQPQHF. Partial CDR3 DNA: TGCAGTGCTAGCTACGGGACAGGGGGAGATCAGCCC.

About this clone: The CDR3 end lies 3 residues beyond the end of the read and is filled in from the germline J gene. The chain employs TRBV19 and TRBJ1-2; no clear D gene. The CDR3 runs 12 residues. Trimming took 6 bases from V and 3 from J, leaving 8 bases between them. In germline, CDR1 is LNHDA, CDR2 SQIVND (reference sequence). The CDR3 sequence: CASRTGDYGYTF. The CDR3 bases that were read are TGTGCCAGTAGAACCGGGGACTATGGC.

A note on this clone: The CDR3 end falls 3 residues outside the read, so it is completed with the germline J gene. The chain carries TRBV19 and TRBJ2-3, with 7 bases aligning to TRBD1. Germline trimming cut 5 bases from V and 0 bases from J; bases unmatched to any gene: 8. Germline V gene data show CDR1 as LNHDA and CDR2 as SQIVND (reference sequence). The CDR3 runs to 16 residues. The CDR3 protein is CASSPRRTGSTDTQYF. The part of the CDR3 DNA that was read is TGTGCCAGTAGTCCCCGTCGGACAGGAAGCACAGATACG.

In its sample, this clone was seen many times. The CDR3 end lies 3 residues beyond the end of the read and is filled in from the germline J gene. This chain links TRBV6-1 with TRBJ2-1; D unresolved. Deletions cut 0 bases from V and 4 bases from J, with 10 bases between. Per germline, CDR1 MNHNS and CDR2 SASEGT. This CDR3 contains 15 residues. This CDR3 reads CASSEASTGYNEQFF. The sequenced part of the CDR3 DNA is TGTGCCAGCAGTGAAGCCTCCACTGGTTACAATGAG.

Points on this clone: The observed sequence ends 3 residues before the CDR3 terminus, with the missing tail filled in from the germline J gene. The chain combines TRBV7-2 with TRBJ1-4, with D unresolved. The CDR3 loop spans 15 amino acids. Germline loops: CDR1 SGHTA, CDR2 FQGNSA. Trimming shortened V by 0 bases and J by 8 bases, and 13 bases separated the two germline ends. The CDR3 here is CASSLATSGGEKLFF. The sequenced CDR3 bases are TGTGCCAGCAGCTTAGCGACGTCAGGAGGGGAAAAA.

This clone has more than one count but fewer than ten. The part of the CDR3 DNA that was read is TGTGCCAGCAGTAAAAGGACTAGCGGGGGGGCGGCAGATACG. This sequence encodes CASSKRTSGGAADT. The entire CDR3 protein reads CASSKRTSGGAADTQYF. The V call is TRBV6-2 or TRBV6-3, the J call TRBJ2-3; 15 bases are shared with TRBD2. The read falls 3 residues short of the CDR3 end, and the missing part is taken from the germline J gene. Germline CDR1 is MNHEY and CDR2 is SVGEGT. With 5 bases clipped from V and 4 bases from J, the junction kept 7 bases outside the gene matches. The CDR3 is 17 amino acids.

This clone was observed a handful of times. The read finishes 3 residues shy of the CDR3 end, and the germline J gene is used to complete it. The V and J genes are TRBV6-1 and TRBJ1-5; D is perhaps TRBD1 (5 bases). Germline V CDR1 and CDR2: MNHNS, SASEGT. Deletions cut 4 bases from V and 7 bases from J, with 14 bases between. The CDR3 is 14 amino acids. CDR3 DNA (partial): TGTGCCAGCAGTGTAGGGGAACCCAGACAGCCC. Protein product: CASSVGEPRQP. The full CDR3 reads CASSVGEPRQPQHF.

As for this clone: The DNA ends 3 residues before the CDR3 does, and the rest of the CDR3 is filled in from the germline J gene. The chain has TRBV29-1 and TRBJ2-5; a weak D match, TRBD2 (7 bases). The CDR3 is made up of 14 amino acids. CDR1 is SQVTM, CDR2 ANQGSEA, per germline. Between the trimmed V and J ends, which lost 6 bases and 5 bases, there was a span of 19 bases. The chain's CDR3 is CSVGTGGLGETQYF. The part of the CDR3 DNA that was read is TGCAGCGTGGGGACGGGGGGCTTGGGGGAGACC.

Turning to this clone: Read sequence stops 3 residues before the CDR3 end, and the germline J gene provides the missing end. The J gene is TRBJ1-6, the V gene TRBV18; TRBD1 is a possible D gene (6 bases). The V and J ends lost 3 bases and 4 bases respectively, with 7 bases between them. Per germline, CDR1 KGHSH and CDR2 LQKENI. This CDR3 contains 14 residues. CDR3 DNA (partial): TGTGCCAGCTCACCCCAGGGGTATAATTCACCC. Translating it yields CASSPQGYNSP. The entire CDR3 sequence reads CASSPQGYNSPLHF.

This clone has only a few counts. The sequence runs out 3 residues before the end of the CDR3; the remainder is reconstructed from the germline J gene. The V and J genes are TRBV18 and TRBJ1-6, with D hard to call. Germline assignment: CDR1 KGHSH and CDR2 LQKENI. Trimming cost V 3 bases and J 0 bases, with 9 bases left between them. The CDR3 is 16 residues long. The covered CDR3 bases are TGTGCCAGCTCACCCCTCCAGCGCTCCTATAATTCACCC. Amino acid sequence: CASSPLQRSYNSP. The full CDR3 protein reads CASSPLQRSYNSPLHF.

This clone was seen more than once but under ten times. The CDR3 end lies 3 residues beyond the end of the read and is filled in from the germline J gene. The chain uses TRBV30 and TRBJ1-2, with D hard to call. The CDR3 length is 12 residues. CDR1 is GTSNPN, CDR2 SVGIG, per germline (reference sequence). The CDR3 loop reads CAWSLSTDTYTF. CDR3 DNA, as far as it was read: TGTGCCTGGAGTCTGAGCACAGATACG.

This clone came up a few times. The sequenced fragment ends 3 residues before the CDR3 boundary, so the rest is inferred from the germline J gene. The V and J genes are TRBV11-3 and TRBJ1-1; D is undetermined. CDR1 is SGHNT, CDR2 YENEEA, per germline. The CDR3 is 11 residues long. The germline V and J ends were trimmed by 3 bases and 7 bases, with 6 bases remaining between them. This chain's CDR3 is CASSFGGEAFF. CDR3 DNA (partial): TGTGCCAGCAGCTTCGGTGGTGAA.

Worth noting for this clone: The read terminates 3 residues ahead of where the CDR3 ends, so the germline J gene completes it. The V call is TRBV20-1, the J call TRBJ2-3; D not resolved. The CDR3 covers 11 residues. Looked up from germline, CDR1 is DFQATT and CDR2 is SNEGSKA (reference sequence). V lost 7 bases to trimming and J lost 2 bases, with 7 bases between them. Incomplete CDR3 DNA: TGCAGTGGAGCGATCACAGATACG. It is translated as CSGAITDT. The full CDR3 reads CSGAITDTQYF.

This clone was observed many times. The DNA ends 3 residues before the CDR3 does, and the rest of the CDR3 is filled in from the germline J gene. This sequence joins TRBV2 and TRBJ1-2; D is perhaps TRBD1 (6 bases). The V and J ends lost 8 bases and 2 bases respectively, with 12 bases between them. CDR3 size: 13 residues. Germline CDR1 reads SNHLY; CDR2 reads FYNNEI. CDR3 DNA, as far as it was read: TGTGCCAGCGGGGAGGGGACAAACTATGGC. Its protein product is CASGEGTNYG. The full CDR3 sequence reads CASGEGTNYGYTF.

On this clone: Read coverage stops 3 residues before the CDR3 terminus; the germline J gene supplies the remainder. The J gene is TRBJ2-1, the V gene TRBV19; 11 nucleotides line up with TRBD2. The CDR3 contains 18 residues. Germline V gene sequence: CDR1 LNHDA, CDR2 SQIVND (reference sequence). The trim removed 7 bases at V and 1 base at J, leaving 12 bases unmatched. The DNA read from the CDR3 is TGTGCCAGTATGGGGGATACTAGCGGGGGTCCGTCCTACAATGAG. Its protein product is CASMGDTSGGPSYNE. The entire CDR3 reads CASMGDTSGGPSYNEQFF.

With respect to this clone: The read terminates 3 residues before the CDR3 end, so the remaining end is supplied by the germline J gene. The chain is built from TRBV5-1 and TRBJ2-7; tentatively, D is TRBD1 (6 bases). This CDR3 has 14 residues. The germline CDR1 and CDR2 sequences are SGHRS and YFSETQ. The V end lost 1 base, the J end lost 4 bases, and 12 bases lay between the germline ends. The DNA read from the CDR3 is TGCGCCAGCAGCTTGTCCGGCAGGGGATACGAG. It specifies CASSLSGRGYE. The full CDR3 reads CASSLSGRGYEQYF.

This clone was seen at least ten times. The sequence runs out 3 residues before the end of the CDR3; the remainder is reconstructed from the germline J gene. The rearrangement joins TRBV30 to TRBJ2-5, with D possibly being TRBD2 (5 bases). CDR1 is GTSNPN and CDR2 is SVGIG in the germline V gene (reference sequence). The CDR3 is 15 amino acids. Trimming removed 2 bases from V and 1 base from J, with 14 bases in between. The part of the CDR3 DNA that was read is TGTGCCTGGAGTCGTCGGGGAATCCCCCAAGAGACC. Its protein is CAWSRRGIPQET. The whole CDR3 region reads CAWSRRGIPQETQYF.

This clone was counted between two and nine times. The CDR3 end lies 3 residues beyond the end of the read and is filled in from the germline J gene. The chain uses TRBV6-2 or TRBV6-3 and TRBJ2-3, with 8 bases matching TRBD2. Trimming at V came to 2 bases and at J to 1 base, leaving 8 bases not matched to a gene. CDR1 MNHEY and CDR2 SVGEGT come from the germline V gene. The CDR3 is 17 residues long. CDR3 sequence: CASSYKSGGAGTDTQYF. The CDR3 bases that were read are TGTGCCAGCAGTTACAAGTCCGGGGGGGCCGGCACAGATACG.

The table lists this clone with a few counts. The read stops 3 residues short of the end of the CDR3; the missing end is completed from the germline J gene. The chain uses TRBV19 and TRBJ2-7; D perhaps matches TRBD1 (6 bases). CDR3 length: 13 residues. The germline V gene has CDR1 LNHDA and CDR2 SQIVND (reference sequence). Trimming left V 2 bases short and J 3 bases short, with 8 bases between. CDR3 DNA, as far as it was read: TGTGCCAGTAGTATAAACAGGGACTACGAG. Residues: CASSINRDYE. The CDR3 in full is CASSINRDYEQYF. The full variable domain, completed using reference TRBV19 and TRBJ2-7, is DGGITQSPKYLFRKEGQNVTLSCEQNLNHDAMYWYRQDPGQGLRLIYYSQIVNDFQKGDIAEGYSVSREKKESFPLTVTSAQKNPTAFYLCASSINRDYEQYFGPGTRLTVT.

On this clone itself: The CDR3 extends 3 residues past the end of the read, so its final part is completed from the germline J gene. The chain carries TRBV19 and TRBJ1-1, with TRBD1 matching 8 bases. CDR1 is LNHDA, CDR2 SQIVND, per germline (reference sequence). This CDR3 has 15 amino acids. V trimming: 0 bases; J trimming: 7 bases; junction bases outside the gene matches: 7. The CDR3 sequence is CASSIDGAGGFEAFF. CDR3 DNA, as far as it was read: TGTGCCAGTAGTATAGACGGAGCAGGGGGCTTTGAA.

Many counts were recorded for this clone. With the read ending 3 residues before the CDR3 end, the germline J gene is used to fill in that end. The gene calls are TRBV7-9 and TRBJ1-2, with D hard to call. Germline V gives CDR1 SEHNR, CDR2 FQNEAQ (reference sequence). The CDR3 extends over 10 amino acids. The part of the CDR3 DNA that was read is TGTGCCAGCTCCCCGGGGGGC. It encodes CASSPGG. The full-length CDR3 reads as CASSPGGYTF.

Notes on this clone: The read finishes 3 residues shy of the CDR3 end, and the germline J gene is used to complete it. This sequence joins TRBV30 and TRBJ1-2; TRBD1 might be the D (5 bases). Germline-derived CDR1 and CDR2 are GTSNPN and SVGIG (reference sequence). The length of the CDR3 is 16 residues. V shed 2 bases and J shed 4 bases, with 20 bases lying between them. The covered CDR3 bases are TGTGCCTGGAGTCCAAGGGTTTACGGCAGGGCCTATGGC. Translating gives CAWSPRVYGRAYG. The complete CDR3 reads CAWSPRVYGRAYGYTF.

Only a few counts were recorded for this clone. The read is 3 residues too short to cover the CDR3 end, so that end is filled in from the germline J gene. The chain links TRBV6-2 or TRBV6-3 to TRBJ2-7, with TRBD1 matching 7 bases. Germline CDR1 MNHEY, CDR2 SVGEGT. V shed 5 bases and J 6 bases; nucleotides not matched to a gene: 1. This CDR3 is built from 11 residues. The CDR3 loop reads CASSRTGEQYF. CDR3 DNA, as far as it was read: TGTGCCAGCAGTCGGACAGGCGAG.

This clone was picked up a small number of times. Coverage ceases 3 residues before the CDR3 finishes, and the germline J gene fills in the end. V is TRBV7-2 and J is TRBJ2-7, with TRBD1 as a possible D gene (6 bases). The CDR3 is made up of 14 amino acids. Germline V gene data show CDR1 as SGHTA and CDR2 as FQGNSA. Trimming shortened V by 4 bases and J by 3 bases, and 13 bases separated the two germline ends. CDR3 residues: CASSSLTGYYEQYF. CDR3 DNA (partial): TGTGCCAGCAGCTCCCTGACAGGATACTACGAG.

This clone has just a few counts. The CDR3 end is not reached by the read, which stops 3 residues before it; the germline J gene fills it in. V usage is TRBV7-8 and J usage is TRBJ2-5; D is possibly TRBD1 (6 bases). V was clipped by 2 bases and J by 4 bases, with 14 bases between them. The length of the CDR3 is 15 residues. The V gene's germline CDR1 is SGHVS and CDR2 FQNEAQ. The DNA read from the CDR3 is TGTGCCAGCAGCTTATTACAGGGAATAGGAGAGACC. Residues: CASSLLQGIGET. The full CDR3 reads CASSLLQGIGETQYF.

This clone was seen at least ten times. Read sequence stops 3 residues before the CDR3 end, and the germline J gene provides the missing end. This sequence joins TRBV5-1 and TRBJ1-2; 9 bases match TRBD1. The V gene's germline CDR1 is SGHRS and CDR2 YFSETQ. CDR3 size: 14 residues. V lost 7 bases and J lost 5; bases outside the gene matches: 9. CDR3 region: CASGSGTGIYGYTF. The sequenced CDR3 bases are TGCGCCAGCGGGTCCGGGACAGGGATTTATGGC. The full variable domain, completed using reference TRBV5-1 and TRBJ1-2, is KAGVTQTPRYLIKTRGQQVTLSCSPISGHRSVSWYQQTPGQGLQFLFEYFSETQRNKGNFPGRFSGRQFSNSRSEMNVSTLELGDSALYLCASGSGTGIYGYTFGSGTRLTVV.

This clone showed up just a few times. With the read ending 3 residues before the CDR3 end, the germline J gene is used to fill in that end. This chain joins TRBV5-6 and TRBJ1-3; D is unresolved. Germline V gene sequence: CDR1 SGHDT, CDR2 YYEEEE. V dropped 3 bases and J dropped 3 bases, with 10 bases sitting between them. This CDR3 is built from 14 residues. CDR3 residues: CASSSVGVGNTIYF. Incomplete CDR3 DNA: TGTGCCAGCAGCTCTGTCGGGGTTGGAAACACC.